The T cell receptor beta chain under discussion was sequenced for a study of shared clonotypes between healthy human individuals. Regarding this clone: Antigen: not known.

The CDR3 runs to 14 residues. CDR1 and CDR2 (germline): SGHNT, YYREEE (reference sequence). V dropped 4 bases and J dropped 7 bases, with 17 bases sitting between them. Only in-frame clones appear in the TCRdb table, and some are missing; sequencing was by immunoSEQ multiplex PCR. The table records approximately 2.5 million clones, around nine tenths of them present only once. General study points: Lower generation probabilities were found for non-shared clonotypes than for those shared by all four donors. Memory subsets generally showed lower estimated richness than naive subsets. Specimens sampled were limited to blood, with tissue repertoires likely differing.

The sequencing input was naive CD4+ T cells sorted from blood. The subset: CD45RA+ positively selected. This sequence was found in a man younger than 35 in good health. The gene calls are TRBV5-4 and TRBJ2-5; D gene uncertain. CDR3 nucleotides: TGTGCCAGCAGCCCCACCCGGACGCCGGGGACCCAGTACTTC. It encodes CASSPTRTPGTQYF. The full variable domain, in which reference TRBV5-4 and TRBJ2-5 provide the parts outside the CDR3, is ETGVTQSPTHLIKTRGQQVTLRCSSQSGHNTVSWYQQALGQGPQFIFQYYREEENGRGNFPPRFSGLQFPNYSSELNVNALELDDSALYLCASSPTRTPGTQYFGPGTRLLVL.